Sequencing of this T cell receptor beta chain was carried out in a study of T cells in narcolepsy. Study details: Enrolled donors included narcolepsy type 1 or type 2 patients and healthy controls.

Note on this clone: What it binds is unknown.

The data were produced by immunoSEQ multiplex PCR, yet TCRdb's version contains in-frame clones alone and is incomplete. Among tens of thousands of clones, about four fifths were seen once, and the ten largest hold 3.4%. Study-level points and caveats: Some memory CD4+ repertoires had no autoreactive clone sequences. Comparing one patient's CSF and blood CD4+ clonotypes highlighted HCRT- and TRIB2-specific autoreactive clonotypes.

The receptor's source is a human donor with narcolepsy. The specimen was CD45RA- memory CD4+ T cells from PBMCs.

The chain's CDR3 is CASSRAGGTEAFF. The CDR3 DNA is TGTGCCAGCAGCCGAGCAGGGGGGACTGAAGCTTTCTTT. The rearrangement links TRBV5-7 to TRBJ1-1, with TRBD1 identical over 7 bases. Being an ORF, TRBV5-7 has a function that is uncertain. Trimming cost V 4 bases and J 5 bases; bases outside gene matches: 5. The CDR3 totals 13 residues.